These T cell receptor beta chains were read from a single sample in a study of Ad26.COV2.S vaccination and SARS-CoV-2 variants. Only in-frame clones appear in the TCRdb table, and some are missing; sequencing was by immunoSEQ multiplex PCR. The data hold 350,000 to 450,000 clones, with about 89% observed a single time. This material consisted of peripheral blood, taken in a trial of Ad26.COV2.S vaccine versus placebo. Source of these receptors: a person between 18 and 65 years old who received the Ad26.COV2.S COVID-19 vaccine or a placebo. The CDR3 runs from the conserved cysteine through the conserved F or W. Each record gives: D gene, V gene, J gene, clone size, CDR3 DNA, CDR3 protein. The D gene is left open where the match is weak. Rows may omit the clone size; those that give it use once, few, many or a size class.

D: TRBD1; V: TRBV6-1; J: TRBJ2-2; size: -; DNA: TGTGCCAGCAGAGGAGGGACAGGGCCGACCGGGGAGCTGTTTTTT; CDR3: CASRGGTGPTGELFF
D: -; V: TRBV24-1; J: TRBJ1-4; size: -; DNA: TGTGCCACCAGTGCTGCGGGGCAAAAACTGTTTTTT; CDR3: CATSAAGQKLFF
D: TRBD2; V: TRBV9; J: TRBJ2-3; size: -; DNA: TGTGCCAGCAGCCCTCGGGAGGGCACAGATACGCAGTATTTT; CDR3: CASSPREGTDTQYF
D: -; V: TRBV3-1/TRBV3-2; J: TRBJ1-2; size: -; DNA: TGTGCCAGCAGCCGAGGGACCGGGAGCTATGGCTACACCTTC; CDR3: CASSRGTGSYGYTF
D: TRBD2; V: TRBV4-2; J: TRBJ2-3; size: -; DNA: TGTGCCAGCAGCCCTCAAGCGGGAGCCACAGATACGCAGTATTTT; CDR3: CASSPQAGATDTQYF
D: -; V: TRBV3-1/TRBV3-2; J: TRBJ2-7; size: -; DNA: TGTGCCAGCAGCCGGGACGGTGCGCAGCAGTACTTC; CDR3: CASSRDGAQQYF
D: -; V: TRBV28; J: TRBJ1-1; size: -; DNA: TGTGCCAGCATAGGGAACACTGAAGCTTTCTTT; CDR3: CASIGNTEAFF
D: -; V: TRBV30; J: TRBJ2-1; size: -; DNA: TGTGCCGGGGGATTAACCGACCCGCCGGAGCAGTTCTTC; CDR3: CAGGLTDPPEQFF
D: TRBD1; V: TRBV5-6; J: TRBJ1-1; size: -; DNA: TGTGCCAGCAGCTTGGGGGCAGGGGGCGAAGCTTTCTTT; CDR3: CASSLGAGGEAFF
D: TRBD1; V: TRBV28; J: TRBJ1-5; size: -; DNA: TGTGCCAGCACCGGGGACAGATCGAAAAATCAGCCCCAGCATTTT; CDR3: CASTGDRSKNQPQHF
D: TRBD1; V: TRBV19; J: TRBJ2-1; size: once; DNA: TGTGCCAGTAGTATTGGACAGGGAAGCGGTGATGAGCAGTTCTTC; CDR3: CASSIGQGSGDEQFF
D: -; V: TRBV29-1; J: TRBJ2-1; size: -; DNA: TGCACCGCCGAGTTTGGGCAGTTCTTC; CDR3: CTAEFGQFF
D: TRBD1; V: TRBV5-8; J: TRBJ2-3; size: -; DNA: TGTGCCAGCAGCGCAACAGACAGGGTGGGCACAGATACGCAGTATTTT; CDR3: CASSATDRVGTDTQYF
D: -; V: TRBV2; J: TRBJ1-6; size: -; DNA: TGTGCCAGCAGTGTCGAAGGGCGGTATAATTCACCCCTCCACTTT; CDR3: CASSVEGRYNSPLHF
D: -; V: TRBV27; J: TRBJ2-6; size: -; DNA: TGTGCCAGCAGTTCTTCTGGGGCCAACGTCCTGACTTTC; CDR3: CASSSSGANVLTF
D: -; V: TRBV7-9; J: TRBJ2-3; size: -; DNA: TGTGCCAGCAGCCATCGACAATCTAGCCTTAGCACAGATACGCAGTATTTT; CDR3: CASSHRQSSLSTDTQYF
D: -; V: TRBV29-1; J: TRBJ2-7; size: few; DNA: TGCAGCGTCGAAGGGGGTTTCCCCTCCTACGAGCAGTACTTC; CDR3: CSVEGGFPSYEQYF
D: -; V: TRBV6-5; J: TRBJ1-1; size: -; DNA: TGTGCCAGTGAGAAGGTGTTGAACACTGAAGCTTTCTTT; CDR3: CASEKVLNTEAFF
D: TRBD2; V: TRBV7-6; J: TRBJ2-7; size: -; DNA: TGTGCCAGCAGCTTATTGGGACTAGCGGTCTACGAGCAGTACTTC; CDR3: CASSLLGLAVYEQYF
D: TRBD2; V: TRBV5-1; J: TRBJ2-1; size: -; DNA: TGCGCCAGCAGCTTGAGGCTAGCGGGCACCAATGAGCAGTTCTTC; CDR3: CASSLRLAGTNEQFF
D: -; V: TRBV6-5; J: TRBJ1-1; size: -; DNA: TGTGCCAGCAGTCGGGACGTGAACACTGAAGCTTTCTTT; CDR3: CASSRDVNTEAFF
D: TRBD2; V: TRBV11-2; J: TRBJ2-1; size: -; DNA: TGTGCCAGCAGCTTGACTAGCGGGAACAATGAGCAGTTCTTC; CDR3: CASSLTSGNNEQFF
D: -; V: TRBV6-5; J: TRBJ1-4; size: -; DNA: TGTGCCAGCACCCCGGGACGGAATAATGAAAAACTGTTTTTT; CDR3: CASTPGRNNEKLFF
D: TRBD2; V: TRBV28; J: TRBJ2-1; size: -; DNA: TGTGCCAGCAGTTTCGGACTAGCGTCGAATGAGCAGTTCTTC; CDR3: CASSFGLASNEQFF
D: -; V: TRBV29-1; J: TRBJ2-7; size: -; DNA: TGCAGCGTTGAGGATCCAGAGCAGCCAGAGTACGAGCAGTACTTC; CDR3: CSVEDPEQPEYEQYF
D: -; V: TRBV7-9; J: TRBJ1-5; size: -; DNA: TGTGCCAGCAGCCCACAGGGTATATCCCAGCCCCAGCATTTT; CDR3: CASSPQGISQPQHF
D: TRBD2; V: TRBV7-4; J: TRBJ2-7; size: -; DNA: TGTGCCAGCAGCCCCCTAAGCGGGGTCCTAACCTACGAGCAGTACTTC; CDR3: CASSPLSGVLTYEQYF
D: -; V: TRBV7-8; J: TRBJ1-1; size: -; DNA: TGTGCCAGCAGTCATATGGCGGCCGAGAACACTGAAGCTTTCTTT; CDR3: CASSHMAAENTEAFF
D: TRBD1; V: TRBV18; J: TRBJ1-3; size: -; DNA: TGTGCCAGCTCACCACTTGGACAGGAGTCTGGAAACACCATATATTTT; CDR3: CASSPLGQESGNTIYF
D: TRBD1; V: TRBV28; J: TRBJ2-7; size: -; DNA: TGTGCCAGCAGTTTAGGGGCCTTACAGGGGGTTAGCGAGCAGTACTTC; CDR3: CASSLGALQGVSEQYF
D: TRBD2; V: TRBV5-4; J: TRBJ2-3; size: -; DNA: TGTGCCAGCAGCTTCCTCCTAGCGGGAGGCGGGACAGATACGCAGTATTTT; CDR3: CASSFLLAGGGTDTQYF
D: -; V: TRBV10-1; J: TRBJ2-2; size: -; DNA: TGCGCCAGCATGGGGCCCGTCACCGGGGAGCTGTTTTTT; CDR3: CASMGPVTGELFF
D: -; V: TRBV11-3; J: TRBJ2-5; size: -; DNA: TGTGCCAGCAGCTTAGCGGGAAAGGAGACCCAGTACTTC; CDR3: CASSLAGKETQYF
D: -; V: TRBV5-6; J: TRBJ2-3; size: -; DNA: TGTGCCAGCAGCTCCCGGGCTCATACAGATACGCAGTATTTT; CDR3: CASSSRAHTDTQYF
D: -; V: TRBV6-2/TRBV6-3; J: TRBJ1-5; size: -; DNA: TGTGCCAGCAGTTTCATCAATCAGCCCCAGCATTTT; CDR3: CASSFINQPQHF
D: -; V: TRBV4-1; J: TRBJ1-4; size: -; DNA: TGCGCCAGCAGCCAAAAAATGGAGGAAAAACTGTTTTTT; CDR3: CASSQKMEEKLFF
D: -; V: TRBV27; J: TRBJ2-7; size: -; DNA: TGTGCCAGCAGTACTCAATCCCCGTCCTACGAGCAGTACTTC; CDR3: CASSTQSPSYEQYF
D: -; V: TRBV28; J: TRBJ2-3; size: once; DNA: TGTGCCAGCAGTTTACCACGATCGGGGCGGCACCTCACAGATACGCAGTATTTT; CDR3: CASSLPRSGRHLTDTQYF
D: TRBD2; V: TRBV11-3; J: TRBJ2-3; size: once; DNA: TGTGCCAGCAGCTTCTTTAGCGGGATGGGGGCAGATACGCAGTATTTT; CDR3: CASSFFSGMGADTQYF
D: TRBD2; V: TRBV29-1; J: TRBJ2-3; size: once; DNA: TGCAGCGTTGGCTTCCCCCGGTGGACTAGCGGGTGGGGCACAGATACGCAGTATTTT; CDR3: CSVGFPRWTSGWGTDTQYF
D: -; V: TRBV24-1; J: TRBJ2-5; size: once; DNA: TGTGCCACCAGTGATTTAAAGGGGAACCAAGAGACCCAGTACTTC; CDR3: CATSDLKGNQETQYF
D: -; V: TRBV2; J: TRBJ1-5; size: -; DNA: TGTGCCAGCAGCCCCCTCGGAGGTCAGCCCCAGCATTTT; CDR3: CASSPLGGQPQHF
D: -; V: TRBV11-1; J: TRBJ1-1; size: -; DNA: TGTGCCAGCAGCTTAAACAGGGTGACTGAAGCTTTCTTT; CDR3: CASSLNRVTEAFF
D: -; V: TRBV23-1; J: TRBJ1-1; size: -; DNA: TGCGCCAGCAGTCATACCCGACACCCCGCTGAAGCTTTCTTT; CDR3: CASSHTRHPAEAFF
D: TRBD2; V: TRBV7-2; J: TRBJ2-7; size: -; DNA: TGTGCCAGCAGCGCCCAACTGGGACTAGCGGGAGAGTACGAGCAGTACTTC; CDR3: CASSAQLGLAGEYEQYF
D: TRBD1; V: TRBV23-1; J: TRBJ1-1; size: -; DNA: TGCGCCAGCAGTCAAAACAGGGGGCGCGATATAAAGGCTTTCTTT; CDR3: CASSQNRGRDIKAFF
D: -; V: TRBV28; J: TRBJ2-2; size: -; DNA: TGTGCCAGCAGTTTTCTTCGGGAGAGGACCGGGGAGCTGTTTTTT; CDR3: CASSFLRERTGELFF